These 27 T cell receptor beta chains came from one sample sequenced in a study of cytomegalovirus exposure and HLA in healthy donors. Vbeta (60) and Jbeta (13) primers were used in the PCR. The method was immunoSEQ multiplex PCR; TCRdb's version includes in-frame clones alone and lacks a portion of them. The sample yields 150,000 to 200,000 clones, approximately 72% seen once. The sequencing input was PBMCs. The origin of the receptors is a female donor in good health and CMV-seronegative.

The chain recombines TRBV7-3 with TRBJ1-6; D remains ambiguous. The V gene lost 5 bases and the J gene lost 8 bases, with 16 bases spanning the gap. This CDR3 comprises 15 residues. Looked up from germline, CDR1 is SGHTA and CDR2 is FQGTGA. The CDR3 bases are TGTGCCAGCAGCCCCCGACCGGGAGATGATTCACCCCTCCACTTT. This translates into CASSPRPGDDSPLHF.

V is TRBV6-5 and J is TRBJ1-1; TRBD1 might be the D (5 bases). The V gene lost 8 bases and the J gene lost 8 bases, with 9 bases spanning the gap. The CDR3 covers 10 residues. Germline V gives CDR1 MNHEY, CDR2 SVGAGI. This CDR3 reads CASGRVEAFF. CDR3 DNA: TGTGCCAGCGGCAGGGTAGAAGCTTTCTTT.

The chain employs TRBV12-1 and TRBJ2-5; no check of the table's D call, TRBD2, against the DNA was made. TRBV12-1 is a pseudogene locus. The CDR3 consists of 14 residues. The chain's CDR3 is CARRWEGLQETQYF. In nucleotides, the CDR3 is TGTGCCAGACGGTGGGAGGGCCTGCAGGAGACCCAGTACTTC.

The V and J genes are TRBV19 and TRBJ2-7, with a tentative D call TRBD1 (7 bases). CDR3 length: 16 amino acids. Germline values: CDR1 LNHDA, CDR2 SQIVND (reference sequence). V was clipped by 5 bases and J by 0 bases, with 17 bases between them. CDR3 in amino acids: CASSPQGGSSSYEQYF. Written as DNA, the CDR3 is TGTGCCAGTAGTCCCCAGGGGGGATCCAGCTCCTACGAGCAGTACTTC. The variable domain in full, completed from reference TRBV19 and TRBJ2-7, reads DGGITQSPKYLFRKEGQNVTLSCEQNLNHDAMYWYRQDPGQGLRLIYYSQIVNDFQKGDIAEGYSVSREKKESFPLTVTSAQKNPTAFYLCASSPQGGSSSYEQYFGPGTRLTVT.

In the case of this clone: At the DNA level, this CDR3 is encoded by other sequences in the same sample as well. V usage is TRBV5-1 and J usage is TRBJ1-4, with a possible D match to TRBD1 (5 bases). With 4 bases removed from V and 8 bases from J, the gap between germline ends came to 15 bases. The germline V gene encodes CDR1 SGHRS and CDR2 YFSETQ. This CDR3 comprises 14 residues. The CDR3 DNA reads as TGCGCCAGCAGCCTGGGGCAGGGAGGGGAAAAACTGTTTTTT. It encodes CASSLGQGGEKLFF.

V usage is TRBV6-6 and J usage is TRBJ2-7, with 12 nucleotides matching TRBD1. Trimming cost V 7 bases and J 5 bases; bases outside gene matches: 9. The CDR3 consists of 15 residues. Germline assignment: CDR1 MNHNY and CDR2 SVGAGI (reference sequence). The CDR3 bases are TGTGCCAGCACCCCGTCGGGACAGGGGGCCCACGAGCAGTACTTC. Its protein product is CASTPSGQGAHEQYF.

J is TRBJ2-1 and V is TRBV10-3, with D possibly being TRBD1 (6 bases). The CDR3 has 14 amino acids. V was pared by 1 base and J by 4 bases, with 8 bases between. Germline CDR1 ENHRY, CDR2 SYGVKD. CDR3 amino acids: CAISELGQYNEQFF. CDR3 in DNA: TGTGCCATCAGTGAGTTAGGACAGTACAATGAGCAGTTCTTC.

CDR3 DNA: TGTGCCAGCTCACCACTGGGGGCGAGGAACACTGAAGCTTTCTTT. Its protein product is CASSPLGARNTEAFF. This chain joins TRBV18 and TRBJ1-1; D is possibly TRBD1 (6 bases). Germline assignment: CDR1 KGHSH and CDR2 LQKENI. CDR3 length: 15 residues. Trimming cost V 1 base and J 1 base, with 10 bases left between them.

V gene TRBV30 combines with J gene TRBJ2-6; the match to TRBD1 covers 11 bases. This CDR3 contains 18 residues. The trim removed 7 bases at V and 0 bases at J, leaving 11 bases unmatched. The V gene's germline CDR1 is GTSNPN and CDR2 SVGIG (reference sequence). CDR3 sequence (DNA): TGTGCCTCCTATTATTCCGGGACAGGGGGCTCTGGGGCCAACGTCCTGACTTTC. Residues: CASYYSGTGGSGANVLTF.

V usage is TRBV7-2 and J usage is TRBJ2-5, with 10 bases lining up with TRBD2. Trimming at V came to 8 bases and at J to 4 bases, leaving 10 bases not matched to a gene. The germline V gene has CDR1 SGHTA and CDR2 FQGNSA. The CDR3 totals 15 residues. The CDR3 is CASAPSGSYGETQYF. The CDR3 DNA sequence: TGTGCCAGCGCCCCTAGCGGGAGTTATGGAGAGACCCAGTACTTC.

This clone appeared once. CDR3 coding DNA: TGTGCCATTACGGGGGGCAGGGAGGGCAATCAGCCCCAGCATTTT. Translating it yields CAITGGREGNQPQHF. The J gene is TRBJ1-5, the V gene TRBV28; TRBD1 is a possible D gene (6 bases). Germline V gives CDR1 MDHEN, CDR2 SYDVKM. This CDR3 has 15 amino acids. V lost 10 bases to trimming and J lost 2 bases, with 18 bases between them.

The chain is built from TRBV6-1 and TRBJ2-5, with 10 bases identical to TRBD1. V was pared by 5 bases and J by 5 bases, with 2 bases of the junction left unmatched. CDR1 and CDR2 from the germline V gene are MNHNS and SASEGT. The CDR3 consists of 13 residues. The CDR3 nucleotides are TGTGCCAGCAGTAGACAGGGGGCTGAGACCCAGTACTTC. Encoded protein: CASSRQGAETQYF.

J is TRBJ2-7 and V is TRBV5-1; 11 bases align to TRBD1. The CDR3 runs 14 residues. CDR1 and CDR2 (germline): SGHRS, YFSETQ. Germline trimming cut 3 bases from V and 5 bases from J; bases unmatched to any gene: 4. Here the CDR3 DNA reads TGCGCCAGCAGCTCGAGGACAGGGGGCAACGAGCAGTACTTC. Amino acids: CASSSRTGGNEQYF.

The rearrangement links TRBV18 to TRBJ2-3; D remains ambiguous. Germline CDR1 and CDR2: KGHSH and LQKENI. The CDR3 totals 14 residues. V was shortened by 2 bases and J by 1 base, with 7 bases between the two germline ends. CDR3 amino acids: CASSPSQGTDTQYF. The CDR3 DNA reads TGTGCCAGCTCACCAAGCCAGGGCACAGATACGCAGTATTTT.

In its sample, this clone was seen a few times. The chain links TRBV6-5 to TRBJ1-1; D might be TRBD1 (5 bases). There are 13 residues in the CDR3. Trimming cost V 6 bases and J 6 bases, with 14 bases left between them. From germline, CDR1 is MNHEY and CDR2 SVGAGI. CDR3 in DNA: TGTGCCAGCAGCCTCGGGGGAGTAGCTGAAGCTTTCTTT. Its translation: CASSLGGVAEAFF.

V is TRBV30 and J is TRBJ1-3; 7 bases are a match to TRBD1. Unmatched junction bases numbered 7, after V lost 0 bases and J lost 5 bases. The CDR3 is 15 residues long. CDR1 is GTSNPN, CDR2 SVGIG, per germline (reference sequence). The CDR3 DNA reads TGTGCCTGGAGTGTAGTAGGGACAGCTAGAAACACCATATATTTT. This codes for CAWSVVGTARNTIYF.

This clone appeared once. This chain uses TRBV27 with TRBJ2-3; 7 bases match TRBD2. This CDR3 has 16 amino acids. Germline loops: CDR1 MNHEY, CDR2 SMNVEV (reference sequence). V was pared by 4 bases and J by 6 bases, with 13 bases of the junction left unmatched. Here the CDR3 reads CASSSPRLAGGDTQYF. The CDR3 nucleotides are TGTGCCAGCAGTTCCCCAAGACTAGCCGGAGGGGATACGCAGTATTTT.

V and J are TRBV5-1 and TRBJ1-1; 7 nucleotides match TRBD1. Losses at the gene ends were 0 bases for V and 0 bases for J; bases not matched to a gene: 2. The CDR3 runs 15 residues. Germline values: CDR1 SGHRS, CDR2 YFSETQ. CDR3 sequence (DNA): TGCGCCAGCAGCTTGGCGACAGGGATGAACACTGAAGCTTTCTTT. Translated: CASSLATGMNTEAFF.

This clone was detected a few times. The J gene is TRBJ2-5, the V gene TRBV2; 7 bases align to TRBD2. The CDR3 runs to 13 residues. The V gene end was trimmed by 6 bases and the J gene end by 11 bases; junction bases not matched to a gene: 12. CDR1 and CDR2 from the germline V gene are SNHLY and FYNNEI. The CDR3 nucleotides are TGTGCCAGCAGGATAGCGGGCCACTCTGAGCAGTACTTC. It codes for CASRIAGHSEQYF.

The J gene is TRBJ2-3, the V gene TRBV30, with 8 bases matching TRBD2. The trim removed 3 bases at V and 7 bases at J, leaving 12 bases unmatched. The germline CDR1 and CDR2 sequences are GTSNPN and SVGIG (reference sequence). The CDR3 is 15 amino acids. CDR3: CAWRRDPGGGHTQYF. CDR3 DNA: TGTGCCTGGAGGAGAGACCCGGGGGGGGGTCATACGCAGTATTTT.

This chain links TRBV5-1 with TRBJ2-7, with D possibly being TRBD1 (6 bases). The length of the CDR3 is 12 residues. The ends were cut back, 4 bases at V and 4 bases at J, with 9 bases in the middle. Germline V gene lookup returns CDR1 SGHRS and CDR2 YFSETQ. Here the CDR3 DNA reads TGCGCCAGCAGCCCCGACAGGTACGAGCAGTACTTC. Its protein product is CASSPDRYEQYF.

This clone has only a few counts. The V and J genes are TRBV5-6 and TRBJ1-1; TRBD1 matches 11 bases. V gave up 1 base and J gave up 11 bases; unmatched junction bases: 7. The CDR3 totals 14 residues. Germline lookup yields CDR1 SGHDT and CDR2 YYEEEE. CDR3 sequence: CASSLRRTGGRAFF. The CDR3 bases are TGTGCCAGCAGCTTGCGTAGGACAGGGGGCCGGGCTTTCTTT. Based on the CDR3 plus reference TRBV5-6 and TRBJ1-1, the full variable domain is DAGVTQSPTHLIKTRGQQVTLRCSPKSGHDTVSWYQQALGQGPQFIFQYYEEEERQRGNFPDRFSGHQFPNYSSELNVNALLLGDSALYLCASSLRRTGGRAFFGQGTRLTVV.

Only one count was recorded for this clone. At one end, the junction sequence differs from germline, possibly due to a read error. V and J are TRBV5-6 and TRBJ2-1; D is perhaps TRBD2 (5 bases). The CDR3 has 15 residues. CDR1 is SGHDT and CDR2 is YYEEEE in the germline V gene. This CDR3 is CTSSLTRDGYNEQFF. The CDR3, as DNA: TGTACCAGCAGCCTCACTAGAGATGGCTACAATGAGCAGTTCTTC.

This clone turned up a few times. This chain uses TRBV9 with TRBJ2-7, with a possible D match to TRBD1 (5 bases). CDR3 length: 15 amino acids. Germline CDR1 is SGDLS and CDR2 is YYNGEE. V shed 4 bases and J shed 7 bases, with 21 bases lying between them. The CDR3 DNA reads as TGTGCCAGCAGCCCGGAAGGGGCCCCCATCGGGGAGCAGTACTTC. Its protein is CASSPEGAPIGEQYF.

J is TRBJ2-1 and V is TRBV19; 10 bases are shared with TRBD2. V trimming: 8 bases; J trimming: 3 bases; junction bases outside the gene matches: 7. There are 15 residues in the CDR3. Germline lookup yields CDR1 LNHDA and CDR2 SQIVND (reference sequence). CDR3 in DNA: TGTGCCAGTGGTGAAACTAGCGGGGACTACAATGAGCAGTTCTTC. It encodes CASGETSGDYNEQFF.

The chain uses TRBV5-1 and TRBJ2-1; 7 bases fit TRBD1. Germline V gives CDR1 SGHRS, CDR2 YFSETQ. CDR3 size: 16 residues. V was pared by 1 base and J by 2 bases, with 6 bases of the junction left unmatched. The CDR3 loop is CASSLTTGQPYNEQFF. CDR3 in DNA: TGCGCCAGCAGCTTGACGACAGGGCAACCCTACAATGAGCAGTTCTTC.

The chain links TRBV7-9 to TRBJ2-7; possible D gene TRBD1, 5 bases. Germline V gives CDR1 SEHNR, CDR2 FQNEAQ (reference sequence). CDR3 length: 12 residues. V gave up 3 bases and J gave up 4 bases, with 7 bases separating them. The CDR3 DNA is TGTGCCAGCAGCTTCAGGGAATACGAGCAGTACTTC. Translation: CASSFREYEQYF. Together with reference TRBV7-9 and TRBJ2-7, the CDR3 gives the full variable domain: DTGVSQNPRHKITKRGQNVTFRCDPISEHNRLYWYRQTLGQGPEFLTYFQNEAQLEKSRLLSDRFSAERPKGSFSTLEIQRTEQGDSAMYLCASSFREYEQYFGPGTRLTVT.